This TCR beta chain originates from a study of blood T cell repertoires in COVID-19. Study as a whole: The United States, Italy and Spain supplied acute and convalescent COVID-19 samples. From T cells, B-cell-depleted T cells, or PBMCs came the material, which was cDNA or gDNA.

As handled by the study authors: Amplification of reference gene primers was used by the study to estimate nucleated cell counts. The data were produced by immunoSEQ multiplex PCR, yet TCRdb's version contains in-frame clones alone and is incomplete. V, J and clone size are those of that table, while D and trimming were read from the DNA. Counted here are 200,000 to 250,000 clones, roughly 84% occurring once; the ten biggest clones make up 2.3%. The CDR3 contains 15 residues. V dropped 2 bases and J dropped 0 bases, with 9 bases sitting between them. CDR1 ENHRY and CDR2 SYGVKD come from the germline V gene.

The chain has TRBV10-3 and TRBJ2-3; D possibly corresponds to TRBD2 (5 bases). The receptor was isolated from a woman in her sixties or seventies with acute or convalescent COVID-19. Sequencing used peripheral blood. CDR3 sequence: CAISERTLSTDTQYF. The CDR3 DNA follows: TGTGCCATCAGTGAGCGGACTCTGAGCACAGATACGCAGTATTTT.